A selection of T cell receptor beta chains follows, all from one sample in a study of blood T cell repertoires in COVID-19. Clones were read by immunoSEQ multiplex PCR, and TCRdb kept only the in-frame ones, dropping some. The top ten hold less than 3% of the sample, which has about 74,000 clones, 70% to 90% seen once. The material sequenced was peripheral blood. These receptors originate from a man aged 70 or older with active or convalescent COVID-19. Both conserved end residues are part of each CDR3. Fields, in order: clone size, J gene, D gene, V gene, CDR3 protein, CDR3 DNA. A D gene is named only where the DNA matches it firmly. Clone size is shown for a subset of rows, as once, few, many or a class of expanded clone.

>.|TRBJ1-2|TRBD1|TRBV5-5
CASSFQGEIGYTF
TGTGCCAGCAGCTTCCAGGGGGAGATTGGCTACACCTTC
>.|TRBJ2-7|TRBD2|TRBV11-3
CASSLGTLGGTSGDEQYF
TGTGCCAGCAGCTTAGGGACCCTAGGGGGGACTAGCGGCGACGAGCAGTACTTC
>.|TRBJ2-1|.|TRBV30
CAWSERGVTYNEQFF
TGTGCCTGGAGTGAACGCGGAGTCACCTACAATGAGCAGTTCTTC
>once|TRBJ2-3|TRBD1|TRBV28
CASSFRTGSTDTQYF
TGTGCCAGCAGCTTTCGGACAGGTAGCACAGATACGCAGTATTTT
>.|TRBJ2-4|TRBD1|TRBV5-4
CASSGGQGLAKNIQYF
TGTGCCAGCAGCGGGGGACAGGGGCTAGCCAAAAACATTCAGTACTTC
>.|TRBJ2-1|TRBD1|TRBV5-1
CASSPRTGGSYNEQFF
TGCGCCAGCAGCCCCCGGACAGGCGGCTCCTACAATGAGCAGTTCTTC
>.|TRBJ2-2|TRBD1|TRBV6-5
CASSTRGRNVGELFF
TGTGCCAGCAGCACCAGGGGGCGAAACGTCGGGGAGCTGTTTTTT
>.|TRBJ1-2|.|TRBV11-2
CASSLAGRVNGYTF
TGTGCCAGCAGCTTAGCAGGCAGGGTTAATGGCTACACCTTC
>.|TRBJ2-7|.|TRBV11-2
CASNLGDPSDDEQYF
TGTGCCAGCAACTTAGGAGACCCTAGCGACGACGAGCAGTACTTC
>.|TRBJ2-2|TRBD2|TRBV3-1/TRBV3-2
CASSHSLAGGPGHSTGELFF
TGTGCCAGCAGCCACTCCCTAGCGGGAGGGCCGGGCCATAGCACCGGGGAGCTGTTTTTT
>.|TRBJ2-5|.|TRBV9
CASSPHIDSQETQYF
TGTGCCAGCAGCCCCCATATAGACAGCCAAGAGACCCAGTACTTC
>.|TRBJ1-4|.|TRBV5-4
CASSLTGNNEKLFF
TGTGCCAGCAGCTTGACAGGGAATAATGAAAAACTGTTTTTT
>.|TRBJ2-3|.|TRBV7-9
CASSLDGGITDTQYF
TGTGCCAGCAGCTTAGACGGCGGGATTACAGATACGCAGTATTTT
>.|TRBJ1-1|.|TRBV5-1
CASSLSGGGTEAFF
TGCGCCAGCAGCTTGTCCGGGGGAGGGACTGAAGCTTTCTTT
>.|TRBJ2-3|TRBD2|TRBV7-9
CASSLSSGNTDTQYF
TGTGCCAGCAGCTTATCTAGCGGGAACACAGATACGCAGTATTTT